Below, 9 T cell receptor beta chains from the same sample are listed, as sequenced in a study of neoadjuvant anti-PD-1 for oral cavity cancer. This sample's time point: after neoadjuvant nivolumab, at surgical resection. Assay used: immunoSEQ multiplex PCR; TCRdb lists only in-frame clones, some missing. Among about 42,000 clones listed, 60% to 80% were seen once. The specimen was PBMCs, collected after nivolumab (anti-PD-1) treatment. Receptors originate from a person between 40 and 80 years old with oral cavity squamous cell carcinoma.

The chain combines TRBV6-6 with TRBJ2-2; no firm D call. The germline V gene encodes CDR1 MNHNY and CDR2 SVGAGI (reference sequence). The CDR3 totals 11 residues. The germline V and J ends were trimmed by 4 bases and 8 bases, with 5 bases remaining between them. The CDR3 is CASSSRGELFF. CDR3 DNA: TGTGCCAGCAGTTCTCGGGGGGAGCTGTTTTTT.

The V gene is TRBV28, the J gene TRBJ2-3, with 8 bases matching TRBD2. Looked up from germline, CDR1 is MDHEN and CDR2 is SYDVKM. V shed 6 bases, J shed 0 bases, and the junction held 5 bases outside the gene matches. This CDR3 contains 15 residues. The chain's CDR3 is CASRPSGGSTDTQYF. CDR3 sequence (DNA): TGTGCCAGCAGGCCCTCGGGGGGGAGCACAGATACGCAGTATTTT.

The rearrangement links TRBV7-2 to TRBJ2-7; D not certain. The CDR3 totals 12 residues. V was clipped by 4 bases and J by 9 bases, with 13 bases between them. CDR1 is SGHTA, CDR2 FQGNSA, per germline. The DNA of the CDR3 is TGTGCCAGCAGCTGGATTCAGACCGGGCAGTACTTC. Residues: CASSWIQTGQYF.

This chain links TRBV28 with TRBJ1-2, with 8 bases aligning to TRBD1. Germline CDR1 is MDHEN and CDR2 is SYDVKM. The CDR3 is 14 amino acids. The junction had 5 bases not matched to a gene; V was cut back by 6 bases and J by 2 bases. DNA of the CDR3: TGTGCCAGCAGACGGACAGGGAACAACTATGGCTACACCTTC. This gives the protein CASRRTGNNYGYTF.

V usage is TRBV11-3 and J usage is TRBJ1-3; possibly TRBD1 for D (6 bases). Germline V CDR1 and CDR2: SGHNT, YENEEA. CDR3 length: 13 residues. V was clipped by 6 bases and J by 4 bases, with 10 bases between them. The CDR3 sequence: CASSSTGGNTIYF. In DNA form, the CDR3 reads TGTGCCAGCAGTTCTACAGGGGGAAACACCATATATTTT. The full variable domain, rest sourced from reference TRBV11-3 and TRBJ1-3, is EAGVVQSPRYKIIEKKQPVAFWCNPISGHNTLYWYLQNLGQGPELLIRYENEEAVDDSQLPKDRFSAERLKGVDSTLKIQPAELGDSAVYLCASSSTGGNTIYFGEGSWLTVV.

The chain recombines TRBV5-1 with TRBJ1-5; 9 nucleotides match TRBD1. This CDR3 has 14 residues. Germline loops: CDR1 SGHRS, CDR2 YFSETQ. Unmatched junction bases numbered 2, after V lost 3 bases and J lost 4 bases. This CDR3 reads CASSSGQGNQPQHF. In DNA, the CDR3 is TGCGCCAGCAGCTCCGGACAGGGGAATCAGCCCCAGCATTTT.

The CDR3 sequence: CASNTGREGDTQYF. The DNA of the CDR3 is TGCGCCAGCAACACCGGGCGGGAGGGAGATACGCAGTATTTT. V gene TRBV5-1 combines with J gene TRBJ2-3; 9 nucleotides match TRBD2. There are 14 residues in the CDR3. The ends lost 6 bases at V and 5 bases at J; junction bases unmatched: 7. The V gene's germline CDR1 is SGHRS and CDR2 YFSETQ.

The rearrangement links TRBV11-3 to TRBJ1-3, with D possibly being TRBD1 (5 bases). The germline gives CDR1 SGHNT, CDR2 YENEEA. The CDR3 covers 15 residues. The V end lost 1 base, the J end lost 0 bases, and 7 bases lay between the germline ends. Here the CDR3 reads CASSLGRGSGNTIYF. The CDR3, as DNA: TGTGCCAGCAGCTTAGGAAGGGGCTCTGGAAACACCATATATTTT.

V usage is TRBV7-2 and J usage is TRBJ2-7; D might be TRBD2 (6 bases). The CDR3 loop spans 14 amino acids. V was trimmed by 3 bases and J by 3 bases, leaving 12 bases between them. The germline CDR1 and CDR2 sequences are SGHTA and FQGNSA. DNA of the CDR3: TGTGCCAGCAGCTTGGGGGGAGGCCTCTACGAGCAGTACTTC. Its protein is CASSLGGGLYEQYF.